This T cell receptor (beta chain) was observed in a study of blood T cells in healthy people across ages. Findings of the study overall: Strong correlation linked observed beta diversity and percent naive T cells. Older age went with lower TCR beta diversity per million T cells, in a roughly linear way.

It was with a sample-barcoded 5' primer and a J-beta primer mix that a second PCR of roughly 7 to 11 cycles was run. One entry per CDR3 protein, called by TCRdb with MiXCR from the 5' RACE reads. The table lists about 1,600,000 distinct CDR3 sequences, 42% of them singletons. The germline V gene encodes CDR1 SGHTA and CDR2 FQGNSA. The germline V and J ends were trimmed by 2 bases and 5 bases, with 18 bases remaining between them. The CDR3 consists of 16 residues. As for this clonotype: The target antigen is unknown.

The V and J genes are TRBV7-2 and TRBJ1-2; D perhaps matches TRBD1 (5 bases). Sequenced sample: blood. The receptor was isolated from a woman under 30 in good health. The CDR3 DNA reads as TGTGCCAGCAGCTTACAGGAGGGCAGGGTCAGATATGGCTACACCTTC. Its protein product is CASSLQEGRVRYGYTF.